Listed below are T cell receptor beta chains from one sample, sequenced in a study of cytomegalovirus exposure and HLA in healthy donors. Libraries were prepared by immunoSEQ multiplex PCR; TCRdb keeps only in-frame clonotypes and omits some of them. This table has more than 150,000 clones, around 80% appearing once. Sequencing used PBMCs. The receptors here all came from a young woman in good health and CMV-seropositive. Both conserved end residues are trimmed from each CDR3.

CDR3 protein,V gene,J gene
ASSSGDQPQH,TRBV19,TRBJ1-5
ASNRGGVTEAF,TRBV19,TRBJ1-1
ASSLDRGWGQY,TRBV5-6,TRBJ2-7
ASSLLSGRTGELF,TRBV5-1,TRBJ2-2
ASSFRSGVGTQY,TRBV28,TRBJ2-3
ASNRQGGYGYT,TRBV2,TRBJ1-2
SENSPDRVRGYGYT,TRBV29-1,TRBJ1-2
ASSVAQGWNTEAF,TRBV9,TRBJ1-1
AISVTSGGYNEQF,TRBV10-3,TRBJ2-1
ASSLTSGGASNEQF,TRBV7-3,TRBJ2-1